This T cell receptor (beta chain) came from a study of blood T cell repertoires in COVID-19. Study summary: Some COVID-19 samples were acute and others convalescent; all came from the United States, Italy and Spain. From T cells, B-cell-depleted T cells, or PBMCs came the material, which was cDNA or gDNA.

Study processing details: Reference gene primer amplification in the assay estimated nucleated cell counts. Assay used: immunoSEQ multiplex PCR; TCRdb lists only in-frame clones, some missing. V and J calls and clone size are copied from that table; D and trimming were computed from the DNA. The sample yields fewer than 80,000 clones, 88% seen once. Sequenced material: peripheral blood. This sequence originates from a human donor in a cohort sampled during active COVID-19.

The CDR3 DNA follows: TGTGCCTGGAGTTATCGGGAGGGCCATGGAGATACGCAGTATTTT. Protein: CAWSYREGHGDTQYF. The chain employs TRBV30 and TRBJ2-3; 8 nucleotides align to TRBD2. Germline V lookup: CDR1 GTSNPN, CDR2 SVGIG (reference sequence). Losses at the gene ends were 2 bases for V and 5 bases for J; bases not matched to a gene: 9. The CDR3 has 15 residues.